This T cell receptor beta chain was profiled in a study of glioma-infiltrating T cells after dendritic cell vaccination. About the research overall: Treatment, given 2003 to 2012, was autologous tumor lysate-pulsed dendritic cell vaccination. At biweekly intervals, patients got three intradermal dendritic cell vaccine injections.

TCRB CDR3 was amplified from 2 ug genomic DNA or less. Primers: 60 V beta forward and 13 J beta reverse. The protocol was immunoSEQ multiplex PCR, while the TCRdb copy is restricted to in-frame clones and leaves out a portion. The sample has roughly 87,000 clones, around 86% seen once; the top ten hold around 7%. V lost 5 bases to trimming and J lost 3 bases, with 13 bases between them. The CDR3 length is 13 residues. Germline loops: CDR1 SQVTM, CDR2 ANQGSEA. Time point specified: after dendritic cell vaccination, including at tumor progression/relapse. The specimen was blood, collected after dendritic cell vaccination. The source of this sequence is a human donor with glioblastoma. The genes are TRBV29-1 and TRBJ1-2; D not resolved. The chain's CDR3 is CSVFTESHYGYTF. The CDR3 coding sequence is TGCAGCGTTTTTACGGAGTCCCACTATGGCTACACCTTC.